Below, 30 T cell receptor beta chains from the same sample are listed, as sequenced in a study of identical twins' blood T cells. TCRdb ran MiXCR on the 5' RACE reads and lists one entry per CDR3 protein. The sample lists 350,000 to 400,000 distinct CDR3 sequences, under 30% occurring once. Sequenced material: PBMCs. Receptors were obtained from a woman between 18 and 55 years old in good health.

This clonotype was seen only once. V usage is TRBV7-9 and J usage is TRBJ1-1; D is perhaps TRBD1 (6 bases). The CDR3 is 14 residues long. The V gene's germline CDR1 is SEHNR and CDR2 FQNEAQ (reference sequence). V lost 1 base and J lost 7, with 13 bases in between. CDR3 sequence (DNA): TGTGCCAGCAGCTTAGGAGGGGGGAAGGTTGAAGCTTTCTTT. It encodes CASSLGGGKVEAFF.

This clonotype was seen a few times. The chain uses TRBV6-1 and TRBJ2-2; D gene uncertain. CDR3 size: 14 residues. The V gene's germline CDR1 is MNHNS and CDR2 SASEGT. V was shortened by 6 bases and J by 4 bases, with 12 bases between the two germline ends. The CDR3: CASSPGHRTGELFF. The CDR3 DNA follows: TGTGCCAGCAGCCCCGGTCATCGCACCGGGGAGCTGTTTTTT.

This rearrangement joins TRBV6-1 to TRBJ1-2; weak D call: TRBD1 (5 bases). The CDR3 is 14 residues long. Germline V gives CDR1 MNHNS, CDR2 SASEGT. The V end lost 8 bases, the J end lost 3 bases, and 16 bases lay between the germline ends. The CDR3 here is CASGWGNGDYGYTF. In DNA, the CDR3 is TGTGCCAGCGGATGGGGGAATGGGGACTATGGCTACACCTTC.

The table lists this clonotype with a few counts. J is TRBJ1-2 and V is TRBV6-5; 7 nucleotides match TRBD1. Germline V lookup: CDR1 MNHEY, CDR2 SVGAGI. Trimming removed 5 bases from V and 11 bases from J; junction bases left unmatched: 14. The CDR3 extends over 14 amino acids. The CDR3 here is CASSATRQGSQYTF. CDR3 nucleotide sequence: TGTGCCAGCAGTGCAACTCGACAGGGTTCGCAATACACCTTC.

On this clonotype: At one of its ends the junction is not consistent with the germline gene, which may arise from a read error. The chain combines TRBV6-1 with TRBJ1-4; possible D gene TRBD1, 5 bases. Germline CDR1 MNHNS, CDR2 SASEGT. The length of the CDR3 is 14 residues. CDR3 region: CVSHPGTPGEKLFF. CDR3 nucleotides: TGTGTCAGCCATCCCGGGACCCCGGGAGAAAAACTGTTTTTT.

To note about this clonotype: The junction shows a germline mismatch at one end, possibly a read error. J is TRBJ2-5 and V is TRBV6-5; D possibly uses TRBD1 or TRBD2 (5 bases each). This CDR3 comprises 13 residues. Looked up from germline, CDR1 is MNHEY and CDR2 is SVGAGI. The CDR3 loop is CAGSWDGQETQYF. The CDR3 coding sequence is TGTGCCGGCAGTTGGGACGGTCAAGAGACCCAGTACTTC.

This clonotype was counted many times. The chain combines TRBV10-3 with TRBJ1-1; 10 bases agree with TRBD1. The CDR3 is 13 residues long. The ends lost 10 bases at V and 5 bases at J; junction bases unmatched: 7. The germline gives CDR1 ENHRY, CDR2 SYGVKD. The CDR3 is CATADRGKTEAFF. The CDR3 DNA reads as TGTGCCACCGCGGACAGGGGGAAGACTGAAGCTTTCTTT.

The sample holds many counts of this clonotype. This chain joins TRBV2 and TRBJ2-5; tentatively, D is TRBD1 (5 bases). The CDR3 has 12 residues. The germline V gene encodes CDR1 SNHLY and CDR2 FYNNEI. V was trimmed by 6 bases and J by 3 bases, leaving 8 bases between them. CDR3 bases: TGTGCCAGCAGCCAGACAGAAGAGACCCAGTACTTC. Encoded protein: CASSQTEETQYF.

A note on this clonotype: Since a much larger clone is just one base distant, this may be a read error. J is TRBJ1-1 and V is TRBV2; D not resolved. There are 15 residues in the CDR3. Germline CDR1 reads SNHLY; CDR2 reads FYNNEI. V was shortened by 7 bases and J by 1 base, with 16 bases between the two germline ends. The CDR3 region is CASTPRGLGNTEAFF. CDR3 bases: TGTGCCAGCACCCCTCGGGGTCTTGGGAACACTGAAGCTTTCTTT.

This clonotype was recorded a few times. The CDR3 DNA reads TGCAGTGCTAGGGGCCGGCTCGGTGAAAAACTGTTTTTT. It codes for CSARGRLGEKLFF. The rearrangement uses TRBV20-1 and TRBJ1-4; D is ambiguous. From germline, CDR1 is DFQATT and CDR2 SNEGSKA (reference sequence). The CDR3 has 13 residues. Trimming stripped 3 bases from V and 7 bases from J, with 12 bases between.

The CDR3 DNA reads as TGCAGCGTTGGAGGACAGGACTCTGGAAACACCATATATTTT. Translated, it gives CSVGGQDSGNTIYF. The rearrangement joins TRBV29-1 to TRBJ1-3; TRBD1 matches 7 bases. The CDR3 spans 14 residues. The germline CDR1 and CDR2 sequences are SQVTM and ANQGSEA. V was clipped by 4 bases and J by 0 bases; unmatched bases: 3.

The CDR3 nucleotides read TGTGCCAGCAGCGCGACTAGCGGGGGGTACACCGGGGAGCTGTTTTTT. Amino acid sequence: CASSATSGGYTGELFF. V is TRBV9 and J is TRBJ2-2, with 13 bases matching TRBD2. CDR3 length: 16 amino acids. V gave up 3 bases and J gave up 3 bases; unmatched junction bases: 2. Germline V gives CDR1 SGDLS, CDR2 YYNGEE.

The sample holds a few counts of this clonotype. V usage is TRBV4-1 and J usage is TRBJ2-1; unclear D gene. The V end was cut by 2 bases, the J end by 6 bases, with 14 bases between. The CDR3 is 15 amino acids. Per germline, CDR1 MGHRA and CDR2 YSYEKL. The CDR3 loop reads CASSQRPFPFNEQFF. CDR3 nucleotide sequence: TGCGCCAGCAGCCAAAGACCTTTCCCCTTCAATGAGCAGTTCTTC.

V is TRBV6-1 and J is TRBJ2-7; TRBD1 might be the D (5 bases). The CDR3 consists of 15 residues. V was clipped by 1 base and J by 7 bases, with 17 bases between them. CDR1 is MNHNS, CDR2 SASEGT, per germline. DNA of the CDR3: TGTGCCAGCAGTGAAGGTAACCCAGGGTTACGGGAGCAGTACTTC. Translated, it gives CASSEGNPGLREQYF.

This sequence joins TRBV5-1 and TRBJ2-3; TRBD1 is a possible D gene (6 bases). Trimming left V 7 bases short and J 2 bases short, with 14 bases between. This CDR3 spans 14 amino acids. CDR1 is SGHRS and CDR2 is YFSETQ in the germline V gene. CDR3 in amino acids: CASRNREVTDTQYF. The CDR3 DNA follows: TGCGCCAGCCGCAACAGGGAAGTCACAGATACGCAGTATTTT.

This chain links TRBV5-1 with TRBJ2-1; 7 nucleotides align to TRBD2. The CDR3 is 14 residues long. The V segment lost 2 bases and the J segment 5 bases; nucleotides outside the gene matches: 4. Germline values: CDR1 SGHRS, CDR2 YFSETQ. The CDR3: CASSLLGGDNEQFF. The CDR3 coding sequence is TGCGCCAGCAGCTTACTGGGGGGGGACAATGAGCAGTTCTTC.

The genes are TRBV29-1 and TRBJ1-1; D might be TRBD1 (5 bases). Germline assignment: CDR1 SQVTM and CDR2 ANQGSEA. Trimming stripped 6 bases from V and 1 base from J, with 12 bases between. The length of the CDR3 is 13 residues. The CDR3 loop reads CSVVTGTNTEAFF. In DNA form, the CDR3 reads TGCAGCGTGGTAACAGGAACGAACACTGAAGCTTTCTTT.

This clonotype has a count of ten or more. CDR3 sequence reads: CAIRTGPDDNSPLHF. DNA for the CDR3: TGTGCCATCAGAACAGGGCCGGACGATAATTCACCCCTCCACTTT. This chain connects TRBV10-3 to TRBJ1-6; tentative D call: TRBD1 (6 bases). V was cut by 6 bases and J by 5 bases, with 14 bases left in between. Per the germline V gene, CDR1 is ENHRY and CDR2 is SYGVKD. The CDR3 length is 15 residues.

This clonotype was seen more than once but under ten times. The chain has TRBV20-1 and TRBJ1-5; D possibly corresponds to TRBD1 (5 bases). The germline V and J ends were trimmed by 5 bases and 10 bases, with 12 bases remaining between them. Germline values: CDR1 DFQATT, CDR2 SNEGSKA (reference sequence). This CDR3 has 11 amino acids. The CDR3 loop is CSAGPDSPQHF. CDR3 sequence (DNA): TGCAGTGCTGGGCCCGACAGTCCCCAGCATTTT.

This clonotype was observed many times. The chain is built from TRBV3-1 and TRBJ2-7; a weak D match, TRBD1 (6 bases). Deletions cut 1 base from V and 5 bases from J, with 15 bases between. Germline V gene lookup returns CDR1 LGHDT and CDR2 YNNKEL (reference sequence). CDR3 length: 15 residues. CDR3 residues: CASSQVRTVTHEQYF. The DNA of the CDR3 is TGTGCCAGCAGCCAAGTAAGGACAGTGACGCACGAGCAGTACTTC.

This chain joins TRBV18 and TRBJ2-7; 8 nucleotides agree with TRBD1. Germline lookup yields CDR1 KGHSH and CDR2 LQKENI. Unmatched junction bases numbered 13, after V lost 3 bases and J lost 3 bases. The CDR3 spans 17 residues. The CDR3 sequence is CASSPDRVDYYYYEQYF. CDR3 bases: TGTGCCAGCTCACCGGACAGGGTAGACTACTACTACTACGAGCAGTACTTC.

CDR3 residues: CASSPAPYEQYF. The CDR3 region has the DNA TGTGCCAGCAGCCCAGCTCCCTACGAGCAGTACTTC. This chain connects TRBV9 to TRBJ2-7, with unresolved D. The CDR3 totals 12 residues. Trimming shortened V by 4 bases and J by 2 bases, and 7 bases separated the two germline ends. CDR1 is SGDLS and CDR2 is YYNGEE in the germline V gene.

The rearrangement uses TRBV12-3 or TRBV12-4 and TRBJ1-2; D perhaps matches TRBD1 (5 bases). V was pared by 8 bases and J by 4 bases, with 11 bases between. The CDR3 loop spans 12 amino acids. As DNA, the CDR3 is TGTGCCAGCGAGGGGCCAAGCTATGGCTACACCTTC. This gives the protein CASEGPSYGYTF.

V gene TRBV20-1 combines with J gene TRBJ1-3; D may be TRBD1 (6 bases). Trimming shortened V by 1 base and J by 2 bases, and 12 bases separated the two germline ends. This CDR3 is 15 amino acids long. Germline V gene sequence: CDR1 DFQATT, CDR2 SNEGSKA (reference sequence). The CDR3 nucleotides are TGCAGTGCTAGAGGGATGGACAGACCTGGAAACACCATATATTTT. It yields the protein CSARGMDRPGNTIYF.

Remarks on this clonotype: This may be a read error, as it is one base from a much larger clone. The CDR3 sequence: CTSSLQGYEQYF. CDR3 in DNA: TGTACCAGCAGCTTACAAGGCTACGAGCAGTACTTC. V usage is TRBV11-3 and J usage is TRBJ2-7; D is unclear. Germline V gives CDR1 SGHNT, CDR2 YENEEA. The CDR3 runs to 12 residues. The variable domain in full, with the rest retrieved from reference TRBV11-3 and TRBJ2-7, is EAGVVQSPRYKIIEKKQPVAFWCNPISGHNTLYWYLQNLGQGPELLIRYENEEAVDDSQLPKDRFSAERLKGVDSTLKIQPAELGDSAVYLCTSSLQGYEQYFGPGTRLTVT.

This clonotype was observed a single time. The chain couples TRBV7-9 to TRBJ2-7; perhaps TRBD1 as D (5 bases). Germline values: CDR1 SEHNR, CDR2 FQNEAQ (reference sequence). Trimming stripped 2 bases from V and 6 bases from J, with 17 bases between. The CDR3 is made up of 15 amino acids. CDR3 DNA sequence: TGTGCCAGCAGCTTACGGGCAGGGTTATCATGCGAGCAGTACTTC. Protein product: CASSLRAGLSCEQYF.

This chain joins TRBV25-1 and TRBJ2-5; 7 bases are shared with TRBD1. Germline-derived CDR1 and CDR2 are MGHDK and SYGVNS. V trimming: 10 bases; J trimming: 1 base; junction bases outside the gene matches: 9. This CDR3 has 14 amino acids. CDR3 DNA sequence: TGTGCCAACAATGAAGACAGGGCCCAAGAGACCCAGTACTTC. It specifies CANNEDRAQETQYF.

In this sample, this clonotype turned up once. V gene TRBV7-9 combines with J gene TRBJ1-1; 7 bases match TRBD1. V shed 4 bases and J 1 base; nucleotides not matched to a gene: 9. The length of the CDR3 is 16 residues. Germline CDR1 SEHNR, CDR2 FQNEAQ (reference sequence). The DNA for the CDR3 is TGTGCCAGCAGCTCAAATACAGGGGCTCGGAACACTGAAGCTTTCTTT. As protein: CASSSNTGARNTEAFF. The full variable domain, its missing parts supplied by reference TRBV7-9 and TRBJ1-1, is DTGVSQNPRHKITKRGQNVTFRCDPISEHNRLYWYRQTLGQGPEFLTYFQNEAQLEKSRLLSDRFSAERPKGSFSTLEIQRTEQGDSAMYLCASSSNTGARNTEAFFGQGTRLTVV.

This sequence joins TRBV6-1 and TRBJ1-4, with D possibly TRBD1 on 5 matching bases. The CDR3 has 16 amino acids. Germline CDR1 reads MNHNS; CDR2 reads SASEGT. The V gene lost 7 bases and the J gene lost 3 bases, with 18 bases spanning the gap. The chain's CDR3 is CASNGGGGIANEKLFF. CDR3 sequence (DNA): TGTGCCAGCAACGGTGGGGGTGGCATTGCTAATGAAAAACTGTTTTTT.

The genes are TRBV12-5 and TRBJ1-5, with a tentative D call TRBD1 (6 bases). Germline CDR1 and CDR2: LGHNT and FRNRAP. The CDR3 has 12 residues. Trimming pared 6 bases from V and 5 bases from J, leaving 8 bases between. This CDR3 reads CASGRGDQPQHF. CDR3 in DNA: TGTGCTAGTGGAAGGGGGGATCAGCCCCAGCATTTT.